The clone carrying this T cell receptor (beta chain) was seen a handful of times. The target antigen is unknown. Treatment of the sample: approximately nine-day PBMC culture with coronavirus spike peptide pools or control peptides (ViraFEST assay). Researchers collected the unexposed donor's CD4+ T cells before the COVID-19 pandemic (2011-2018). This CDR3 spans 15 amino acids. These data come from a study of vaccination and CD4 T cells after COVID-19. With the Oncomine TCR Beta short-read assay, DNA from cultured CD4+ T cells was sequenced. In TCRdb, the PCR reads were re-called with MiXCR into one record per CDR3 protein. The sample gives approximately 9,600 distinct CDR3 sequences, 40% to 50% of which show up once; about 18% is in the top ten.

This clonotype was obtained from a human donor in good health. This chain links TRBV21-1 with TRBJ2-1. TRBV21-1 counts as a pseudogene. The sequencing sample was made of CD4+ T cells from blood, cultured in vitro. The CDR3 reads CASTRRGSLDNEQFF. The DNA for the CDR3 is TGTGCCAGCACCAGACGAGGAAGCCTCGACAATGAGCAGTTCTTC.